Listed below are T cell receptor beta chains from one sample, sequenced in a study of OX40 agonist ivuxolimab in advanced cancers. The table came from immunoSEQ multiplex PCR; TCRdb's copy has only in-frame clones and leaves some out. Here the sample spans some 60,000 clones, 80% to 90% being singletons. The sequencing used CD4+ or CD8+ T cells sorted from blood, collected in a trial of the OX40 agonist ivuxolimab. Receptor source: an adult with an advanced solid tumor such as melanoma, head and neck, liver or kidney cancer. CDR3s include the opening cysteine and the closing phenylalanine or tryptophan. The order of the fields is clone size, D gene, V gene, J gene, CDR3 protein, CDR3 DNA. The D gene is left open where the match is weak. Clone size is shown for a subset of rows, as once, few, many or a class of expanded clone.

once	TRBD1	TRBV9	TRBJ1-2	CASSPTPDRVYGYTF	TGTGCCAGCAGCCCGACCCCCGACAGGGTCTATGGCTACACCTTC
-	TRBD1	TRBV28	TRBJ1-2	CASSSGGADYGYTF	TGTGCCAGCAGTTCAGGGGGCGCCGACTATGGCTACACCTTC
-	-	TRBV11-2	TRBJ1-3	CASSLSQGSGNTIYF	TGTGCCAGCAGCTTAAGTCAGGGCTCTGGAAACACCATATATTTT
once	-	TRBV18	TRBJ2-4	CASSQKGGNIQYF	TGTGCCAGCTCACAGAAGGGTGGAAACATTCAGTACTTC
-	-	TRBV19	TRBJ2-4	CASSVPGENIQYF	TGTGCCAGTAGTGTTCCTGGGGAAAACATTCAGTACTTC
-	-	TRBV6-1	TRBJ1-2	CASSITASGGGYTF	TGTGCCAGCAGTATCACCGCCAGTGGGGGTGGCTACACCTTC
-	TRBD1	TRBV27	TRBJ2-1	CASRPNRGSSYNEQFF	TGTGCCAGCAGGCCCAACAGGGGAAGCTCCTACAATGAGCAGTTCTTC
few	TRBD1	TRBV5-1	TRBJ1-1	CASSGQQGSPEAFF	TGCGCCAGCAGCGGCCAACAGGGGAGCCCTGAAGCTTTCTTT
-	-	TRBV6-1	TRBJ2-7	CATVKVGNYEQYF	TGTGCCACCGTGAAGGTGGGGAACTACGAGCAGTACTTC
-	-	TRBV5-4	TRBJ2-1	CASRNGRNQGNEQFF	TGTGCCAGCAGAAATGGCCGAAACCAGGGAAATGAGCAGTTCTTC
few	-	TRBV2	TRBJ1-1	CASSVYLGETEAFF	TGTGCCAGCAGTGTGTATTTAGGTGAGACTGAAGCTTTCTTT
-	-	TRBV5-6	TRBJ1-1	CASSLFGVEATEAFF	TGTGCCAGCAGCTTGTTTGGGGTGGAGGCCACTGAAGCTTTCTTT
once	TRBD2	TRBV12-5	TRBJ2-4	CASGLVRTSGPKNIQYF	TGTGCTAGTGGTTTGGTACGGACTAGCGGACCCAAAAACATTCAGTACTTC
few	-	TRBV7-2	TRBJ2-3	CASSPRATDTQYF	TGTGCCAGCAGCCCCCGGGCCACAGATACGCAGTATTTT
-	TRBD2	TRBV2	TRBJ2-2	CASRLAGWNTGELFF	TGTGCCAGCAGACTAGCGGGCTGGAACACCGGGGAGCTGTTTTTT
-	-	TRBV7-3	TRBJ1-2	CASSLGPDYGYTF	TGTGCCAGCAGCCTCGGTCCTGACTATGGCTACACCTTC
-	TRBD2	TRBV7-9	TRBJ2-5	CASSLGAGVMETQYF	TGTGCCAGCAGCTTAGGTGCGGGAGTAATGGAGACCCAGTACTTC
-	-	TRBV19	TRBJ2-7	CASILPYWRRREQYF	TGTGCCAGTATTCTACCGTATTGGCGGAGGCGGGAGCAGTACTTC
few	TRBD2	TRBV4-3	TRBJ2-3	CASSHRGGGTDTQYF	TGCGCCAGCAGCCATCGGGGAGGGGGCACAGATACGCAGTATTTT
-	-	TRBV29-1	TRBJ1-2	CSVSLGAPYGYTF	TGCAGCGTTTCCCTCGGGGCTCCCTATGGCTACACCTTC
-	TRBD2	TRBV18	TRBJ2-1	CASSPGTSGRALQFF	TGTGCCAGCTCACCAGGGACTAGCGGGAGGGCATTGCAGTTCTTC
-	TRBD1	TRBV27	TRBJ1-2	CASSSYTGVGYTF	TGTGCCAGCAGTTCCTACACAGGGGTAGGCTACACCTTC
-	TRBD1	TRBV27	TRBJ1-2	CASRGHLSGGDGYTF	TGTGCCAGCAGGGGACATCTGTCAGGGGGCGATGGCTACACCTTC
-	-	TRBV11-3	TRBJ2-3	CASSSRDADTQYF	TGTGCCAGCAGCTCCCGTGACGCAGATACGCAGTATTTT
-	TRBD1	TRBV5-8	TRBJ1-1	CASSPLGTGNTEAFF	TGTGCCAGCAGCCCCCTCGGGACAGGGAACACTGAAGCTTTCTTT